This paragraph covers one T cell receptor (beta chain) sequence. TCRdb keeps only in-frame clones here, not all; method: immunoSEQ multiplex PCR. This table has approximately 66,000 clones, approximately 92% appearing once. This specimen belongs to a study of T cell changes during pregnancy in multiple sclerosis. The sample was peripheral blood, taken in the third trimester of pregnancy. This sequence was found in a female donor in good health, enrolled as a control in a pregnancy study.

The chain's CDR3 is CASSLSIGGNYGYTF. For the CDR3, the DNA is TGTGCCAGCAGTTTATCGATAGGAGGTAACTATGGCTACACCTTC. The chain couples TRBV28 to TRBJ1-2; D unclear. Per the germline V gene, CDR1 is MDHEN and CDR2 is SYDVKM. CDR3 size: 15 residues. Deletions cut 1 base from V and 1 base from J, with 10 bases between.